Listed below are T cell receptor beta chains from one sample, sequenced in a study of blood T cell repertoires in COVID-19. The data were produced by immunoSEQ multiplex PCR, yet TCRdb's version contains in-frame clones alone and is incomplete. The sample holds 150,000 to 200,000 clones, around 84% seen once. Sequencing used PBMCs or T cells enriched from blood (not recorded which). The receptors come from a man aged 40-50 years who had recovered from COVID-19. Each CDR3 is given with its conserved first and last residue. The D gene is left open where the match is weak.

v_call	d_call	cdr3_length	cdr3_aa
TRBV9	.	16	CASSVSAGGGNQPQHF
TRBV19	TRBD1	12	CASTKGQVGYTF
TRBV19	.	14	CASSMRGGAGELFF
TRBV5-8	.	15	CASSFFQGSGNTIYF
TRBV4-2	.	18	CASSRQVDRDYSNQPQHF
TRBV25-1	TRBD1	16	CASSEPGTGTNYGYTF
TRBV7-9	.	13	CASSHGGFYGYTF
TRBV3-1/TRBV3-2	TRBD1	19	CASSQTRGETGDIQETQYF
TRBV11-3	.	15	CASSFGAASTDTQYF
TRBV24-1	.	16	CATSDWERGLAGELFF
TRBV7-9	TRBD1	16	CASSGRPGQLNEKLFF
TRBV5-1	TRBD1	16	CASSLAGTGRGETQYF
TRBV27	.	13	CASGARRSTEAFF
TRBV3-1/TRBV3-2	.	14	CASSPGRNLDEQFF
TRBV20-1	TRBD2	10	CSAGGETQYF
TRBV3-1/TRBV3-2	TRBD1	15	CASSQPTGATGELFF
TRBV19	.	14	CASSMAGYTGELFF
TRBV5-6	.	14	CASSLGHLNTEAFF
TRBV30	TRBD2	14	CAWSVLADSYEQYF
TRBV5-1	.	16	CASSLSGSRSGNTIYF
TRBV7-9	.	16	CASSPSTGRSQETQYF
TRBV24-1	.	13	CASSGDLTGELFF
TRBV7-2	TRBD1	14	CASSRDRYNSPLHF
TRBV5-1	TRBD1	13	CASSLGRGSTLHF
TRBV7-2	TRBD2	20	CASSLAAPVRLAGGQETQYF
TRBV11-1	TRBD2	16	CASSVPEGLVVETQYF
TRBV3-1/TRBV3-2	TRBD2	12	CASSPGGDTQYF